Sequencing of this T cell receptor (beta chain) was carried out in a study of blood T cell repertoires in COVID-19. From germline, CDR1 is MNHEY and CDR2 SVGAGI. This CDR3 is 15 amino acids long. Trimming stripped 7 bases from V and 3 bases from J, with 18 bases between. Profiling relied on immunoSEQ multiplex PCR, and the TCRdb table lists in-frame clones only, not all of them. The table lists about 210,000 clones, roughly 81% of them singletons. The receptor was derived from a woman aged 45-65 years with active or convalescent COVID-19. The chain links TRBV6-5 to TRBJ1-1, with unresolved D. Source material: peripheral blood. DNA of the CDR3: TGTGCCAGCAATCCCATCGTTGGCCACCACACTGAAGCTTTCTTT. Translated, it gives CASNPIVGHHTEAFF.